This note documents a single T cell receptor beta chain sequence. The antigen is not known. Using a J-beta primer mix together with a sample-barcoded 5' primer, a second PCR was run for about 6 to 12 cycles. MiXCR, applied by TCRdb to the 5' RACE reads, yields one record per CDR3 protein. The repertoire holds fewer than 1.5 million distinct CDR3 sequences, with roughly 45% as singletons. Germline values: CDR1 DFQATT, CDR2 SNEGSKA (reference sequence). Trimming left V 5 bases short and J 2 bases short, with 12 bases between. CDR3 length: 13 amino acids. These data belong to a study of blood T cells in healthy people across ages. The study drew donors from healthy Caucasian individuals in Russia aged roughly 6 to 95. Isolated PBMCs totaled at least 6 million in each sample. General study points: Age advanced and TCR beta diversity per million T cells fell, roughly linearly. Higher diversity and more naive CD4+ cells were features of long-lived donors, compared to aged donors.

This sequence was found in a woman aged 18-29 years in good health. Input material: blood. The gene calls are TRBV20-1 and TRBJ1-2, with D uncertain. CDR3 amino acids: CSAENRSNYGYTF. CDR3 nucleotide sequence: TGCAGTGCTGAGAATCGGTCGAACTATGGCTACACCTTC.